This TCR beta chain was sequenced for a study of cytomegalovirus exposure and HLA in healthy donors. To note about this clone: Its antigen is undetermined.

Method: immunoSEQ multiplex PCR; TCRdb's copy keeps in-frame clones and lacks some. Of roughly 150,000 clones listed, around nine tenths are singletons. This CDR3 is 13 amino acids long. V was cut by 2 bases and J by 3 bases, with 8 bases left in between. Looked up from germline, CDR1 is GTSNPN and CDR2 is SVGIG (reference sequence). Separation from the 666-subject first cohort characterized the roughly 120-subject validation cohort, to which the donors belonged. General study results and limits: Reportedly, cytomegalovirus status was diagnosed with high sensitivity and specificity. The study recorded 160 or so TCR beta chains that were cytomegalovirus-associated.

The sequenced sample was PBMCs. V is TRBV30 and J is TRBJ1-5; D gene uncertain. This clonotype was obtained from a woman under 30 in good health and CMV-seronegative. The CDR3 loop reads CAWSNTPNQPQHF. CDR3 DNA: TGTGCCTGGAGTAATACACCCAATCAGCCCCAGCATTTT.